This T cell receptor beta chain was profiled in a study of regulatory T cells in long-lasting Graves disease. The study, taken as a whole, reports: Newly diagnosed patients had higher TCR diversity than persistent Graves' patients did.

Regarding time point: newly diagnosed GD, antithyroid drugs for less than 3 months. PBMC-derived RNA was used for the TCR library. Investigators prepared the TCR beta libraries by applying iRepertoire HTBI primers and Arm-PCR of CDR3 regions. TCRdb reanalysed the multiplex PCR reads using MiXCR and keeps one entry per CDR3 protein. The sample lists fewer than 500,000 distinct CDR3 sequences, about 17% occurring once. This clonotype was counted ten times or more. What it binds is unknown. This sample also appeared in a second study, on T cells in Graves' hyperthyroidism and ophthalmopathy. Turning to that study: The TCR CDR3 was amplified in a first-round RT-PCR using the HTBI primer set. Ophthalmopathy, as predicted by the model, came a median about seven months after the prediction.

Sequencing was performed on peripheral blood mononuclear cells (PBMCs), taken at new diagnosis, from a patient treated with antithyroid drugs. The clonotype was recovered from a man aged 40-49 years with Graves disease.

The CDR3 DNA sequence: TGTGCCAGCAGCCGCCTGGGGACCGACCGATATGGCTACACCTTC. Translated, it gives CASSRLGTDRYGYTF. The rearrangement joins TRBV13 to TRBJ1-2; a weak D match, TRBD1 (5 bases). The ends were cut back, 5 bases at V and 5 bases at J, with 18 bases in the middle. The germline V gene has CDR1 PRHDT and CDR2 FYEKMQ (reference sequence). The CDR3 consists of 15 residues.